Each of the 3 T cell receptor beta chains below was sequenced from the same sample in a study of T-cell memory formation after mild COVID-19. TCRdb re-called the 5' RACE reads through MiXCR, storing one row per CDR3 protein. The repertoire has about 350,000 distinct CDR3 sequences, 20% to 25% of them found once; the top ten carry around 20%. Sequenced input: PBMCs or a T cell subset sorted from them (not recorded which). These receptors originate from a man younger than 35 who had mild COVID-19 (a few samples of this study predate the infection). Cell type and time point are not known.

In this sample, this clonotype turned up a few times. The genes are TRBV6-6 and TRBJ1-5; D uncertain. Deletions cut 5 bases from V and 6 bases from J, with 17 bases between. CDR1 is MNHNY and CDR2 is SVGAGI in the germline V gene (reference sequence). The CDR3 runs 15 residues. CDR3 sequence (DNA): TGTGCCAGCAGTCCCCGGCAAGCCGGAGGTCAGCCCCAGCATTTT. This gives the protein CASSPRQAGGQPQHF.

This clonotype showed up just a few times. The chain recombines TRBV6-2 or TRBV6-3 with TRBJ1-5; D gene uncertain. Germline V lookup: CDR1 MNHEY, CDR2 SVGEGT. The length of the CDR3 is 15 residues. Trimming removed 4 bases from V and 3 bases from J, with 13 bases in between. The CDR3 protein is CASSSPREINQPQHF. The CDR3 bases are TGTGCCAGCAGTTCCCCCCGGGAGATCAATCAGCCCCAGCATTTT.

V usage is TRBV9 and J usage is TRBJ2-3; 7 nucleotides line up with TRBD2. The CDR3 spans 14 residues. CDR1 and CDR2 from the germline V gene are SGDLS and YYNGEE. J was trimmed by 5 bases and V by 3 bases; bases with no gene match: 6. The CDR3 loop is CASSALGGIDTQYF. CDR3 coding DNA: TGTGCCAGCAGCGCGTTGGGGGGGATAGATACGCAGTATTTT. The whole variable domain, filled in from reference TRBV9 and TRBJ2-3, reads DSGVTQTPKHLITATGQRVTLRCSPRSGDLSVYWYQQSLDQGLQFLIQYYNGEERAKGNILERFSAQQFPDLHSELNLSSLELGDSALYFCASSALGGIDTQYFGPGTRLTVL.